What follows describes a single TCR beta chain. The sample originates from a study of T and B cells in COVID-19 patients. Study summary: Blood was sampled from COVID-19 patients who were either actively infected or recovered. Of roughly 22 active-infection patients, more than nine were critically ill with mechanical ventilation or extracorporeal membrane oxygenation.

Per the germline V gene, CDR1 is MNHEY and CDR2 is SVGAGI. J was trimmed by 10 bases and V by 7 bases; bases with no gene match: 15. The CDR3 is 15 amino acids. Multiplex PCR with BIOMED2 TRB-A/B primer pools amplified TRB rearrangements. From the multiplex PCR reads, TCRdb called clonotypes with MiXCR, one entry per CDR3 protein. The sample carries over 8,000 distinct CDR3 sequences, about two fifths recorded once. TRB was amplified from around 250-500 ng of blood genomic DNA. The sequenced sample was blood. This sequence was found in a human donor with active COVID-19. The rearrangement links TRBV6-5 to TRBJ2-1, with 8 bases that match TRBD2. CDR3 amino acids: CASTELSGGRSEQFF. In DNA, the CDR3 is TGTGCCAGCACGGAACTATCGGGGGGGCGGTCCGAGCAGTTCTTC.